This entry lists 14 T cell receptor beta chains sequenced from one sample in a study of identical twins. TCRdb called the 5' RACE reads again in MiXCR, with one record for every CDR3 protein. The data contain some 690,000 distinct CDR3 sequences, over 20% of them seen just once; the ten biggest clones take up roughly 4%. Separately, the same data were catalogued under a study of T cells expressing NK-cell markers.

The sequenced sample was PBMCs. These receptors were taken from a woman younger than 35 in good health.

Written as DNA, the CDR3 is TGTGCCAGCAGCCAAGAGGGGTTAGCCGCGGACGATGAGCAGTTCTTC. Protein product: CASSQEGLAADDEQFF. The rearrangement joins TRBV14 to TRBJ2-1; no reliable D call. Germline CDR1 and CDR2: SGHDN and FVKESK. Trimming took off 0 bases at V and 8 bases at J, with 17 bases between the two ends. The CDR3 runs 16 residues.

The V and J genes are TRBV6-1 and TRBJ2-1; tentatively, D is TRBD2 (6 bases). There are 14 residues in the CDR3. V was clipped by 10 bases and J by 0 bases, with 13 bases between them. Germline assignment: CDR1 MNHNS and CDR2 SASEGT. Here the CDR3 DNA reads TGTGCCACCTCGCTGGAGGGCTCCTACAATGAGCAGTTCTTC. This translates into CATSLEGSYNEQFF.

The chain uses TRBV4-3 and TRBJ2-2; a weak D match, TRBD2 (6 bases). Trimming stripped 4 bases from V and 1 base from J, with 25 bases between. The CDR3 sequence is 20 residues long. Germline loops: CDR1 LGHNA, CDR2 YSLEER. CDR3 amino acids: CASSLAVSGAGSLNTGELFF. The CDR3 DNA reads TGCGCCAGCAGCCTCGCCGTATCGGGAGCCGGGTCCCTGAACACCGGGGAGCTGTTTTTT.

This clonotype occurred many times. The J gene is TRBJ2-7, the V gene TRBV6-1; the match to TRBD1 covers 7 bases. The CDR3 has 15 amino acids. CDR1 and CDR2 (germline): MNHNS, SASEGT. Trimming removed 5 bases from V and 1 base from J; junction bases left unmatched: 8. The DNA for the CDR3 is TGTGCCAGCAGTCCCCGGGACAGAGGATCCTACGAGCAGTACTTC. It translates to CASSPRDRGSYEQYF.

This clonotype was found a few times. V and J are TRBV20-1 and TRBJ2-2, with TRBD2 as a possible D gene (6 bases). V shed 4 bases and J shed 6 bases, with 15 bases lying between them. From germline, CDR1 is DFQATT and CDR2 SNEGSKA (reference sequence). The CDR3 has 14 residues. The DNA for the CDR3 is TGCAGTGCTAATAGACGGGGGACGGCCGGGGAGCTGTTTTTT. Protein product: CSANRRGTAGELFF.

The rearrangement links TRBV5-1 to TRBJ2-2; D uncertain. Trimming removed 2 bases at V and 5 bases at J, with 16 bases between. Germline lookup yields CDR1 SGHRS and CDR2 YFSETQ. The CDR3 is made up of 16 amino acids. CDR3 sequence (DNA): TGCGCCAGCAGCTTCTCGGCGTCCACGCGGACCGGGGAGCTGTTTTTT. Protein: CASSFSASTRTGELFF.

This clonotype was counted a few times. The CDR3 region has the DNA TGCAGCGCCGTCGGACTAACAGAGACCCAGTACTTC. It codes for CSAVGLTETQYF. This chain connects TRBV29-1 to TRBJ2-5; TRBD2 is a possible D gene (6 bases). This CDR3 contains 12 residues. The germline V gene encodes CDR1 SQVTM and CDR2 ANQGSEA. V was pared by 7 bases and J by 4 bases, with 13 bases between.

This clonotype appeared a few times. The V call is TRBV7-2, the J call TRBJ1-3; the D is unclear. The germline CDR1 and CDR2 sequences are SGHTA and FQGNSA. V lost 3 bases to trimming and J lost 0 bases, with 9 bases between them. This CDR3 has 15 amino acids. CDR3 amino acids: CASSLILVSGNTIYF. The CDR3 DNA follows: TGTGCCAGCAGCTTGATCTTAGTCTCTGGAAACACCATATATTTT.

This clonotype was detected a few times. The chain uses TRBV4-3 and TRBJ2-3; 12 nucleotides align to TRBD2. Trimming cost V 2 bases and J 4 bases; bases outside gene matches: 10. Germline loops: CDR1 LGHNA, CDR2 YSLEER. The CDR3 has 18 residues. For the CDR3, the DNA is TGCGCCAGCAGCCAAAGCCCGACTAGCGGGAGAGGGGCAGATACGCAGTATTTT. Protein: CASSQSPTSGRGADTQYF.

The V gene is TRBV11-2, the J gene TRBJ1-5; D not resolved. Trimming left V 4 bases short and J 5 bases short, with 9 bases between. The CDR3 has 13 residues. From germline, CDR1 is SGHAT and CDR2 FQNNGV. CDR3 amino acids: CASSSHLDQPQHF. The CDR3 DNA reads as TGTGCCAGCAGCTCTCACCTTGATCAGCCCCAGCATTTT. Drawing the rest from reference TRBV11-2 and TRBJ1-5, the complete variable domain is EAGVAQSPRYKIIEKRQSVAFWCNPISGHATLYWYQQILGQGPKLLIQFQNNGVVDDSQLPKDRFSAERLKGVDSTLKIQPAKLEDSAVYLCASSSHLDQPQHFGDGTRLSIL.

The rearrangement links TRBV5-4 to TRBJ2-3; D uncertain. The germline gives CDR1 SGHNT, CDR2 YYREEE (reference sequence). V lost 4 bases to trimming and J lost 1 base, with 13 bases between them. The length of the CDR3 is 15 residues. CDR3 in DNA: TGTGCCAGCAGCCCACCTGGCCTCCGCACAGATACGCAGTATTTT. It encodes CASSPPGLRTDTQYF.

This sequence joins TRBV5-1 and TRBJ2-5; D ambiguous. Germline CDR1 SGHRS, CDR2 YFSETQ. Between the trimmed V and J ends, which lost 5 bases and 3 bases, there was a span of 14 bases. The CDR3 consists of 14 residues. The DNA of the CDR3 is TGCGCCAGCAGGAAGAGCCGCACGGAAGAGACCCAGTACTTC. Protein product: CASRKSRTEETQYF. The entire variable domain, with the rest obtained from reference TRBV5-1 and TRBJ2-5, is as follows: KAGVTQTPRYLIKTRGQQVTLSCSPISGHRSVSWYQQTPGQGLQFLFEYFSETQRNKGNFPGRFSGRQFSNSRSEMNVSTLELGDSALYLCASRKSRTEETQYFGPGTRLLVL.

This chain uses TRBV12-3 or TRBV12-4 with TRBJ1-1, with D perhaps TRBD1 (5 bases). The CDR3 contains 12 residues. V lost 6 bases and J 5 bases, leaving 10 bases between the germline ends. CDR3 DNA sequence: TGTGCCAGCAGCCAACGGGGGACTGAAGCTTTCTTT. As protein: CASSQRGTEAFF.

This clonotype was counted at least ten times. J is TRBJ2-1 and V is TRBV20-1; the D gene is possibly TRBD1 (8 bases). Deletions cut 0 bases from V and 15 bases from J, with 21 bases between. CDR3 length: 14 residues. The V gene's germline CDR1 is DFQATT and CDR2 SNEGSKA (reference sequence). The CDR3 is CSARDVVQGGFPFF. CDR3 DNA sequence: TGCAGTGCTAGAGATGTGGTACAGGGGGGGTTTCCGTTCTTC.